A single sample is the source of the 28 T cell receptor beta chains below, sequenced in a study of Tregs in tolerant kidney transplant recipients. Clones were sequenced by immunoSEQ multiplex PCR, and TCRdb holds only the in-frame ones, with some missing. The data show tens of thousands of clones, with under 95% seen just once and 1.6% held by the top ten. The nonmyeloablative bone marrow transplants came from related graft donors, with transient mixed chimerism. This specimen was CD4+ T cells from blood (PBMCs), taken 12 months after the transplant. The receptors were sampled from a human patient who received a combined kidney and bone marrow transplant. Some T cells may possibly be graft donor cells.

Here the CDR3 reads CASSPTPSTDTQYF. The CDR3 nucleotides are TGTGCCAGCTCACCTACACCTAGCACAGATACGCAGTATTTT. The genes are TRBV18 and TRBJ2-3; D gene ambiguous. V dropped 3 bases and J dropped 0 bases, with 7 bases sitting between them. In germline, CDR1 is KGHSH, CDR2 LQKENI. There are 14 residues in the CDR3.

About this clone itself: An end of the junction differs from the germline gene, which may be a read error. Distinct nucleotide sequences in the sample also encode this CDR3. The V gene is TRBV28, the J gene TRBJ1-6; D might be TRBD1 (6 bases). Germline V lookup: CDR1 MDHEN, CDR2 SYDVKM. The CDR3 is 14 amino acids. In nucleotides, the CDR3 is TGTGCCACCACGACCGGACAGTATAATTCCCCCCTCCACTTT. This encodes CATTTGQYNSPLHF.

On this clone: An end of the junction does not agree with germline; a read error may underlie this. The sample contains more than one DNA sequence encoding this CDR3. The chain carries TRBV4-3 and TRBJ1-6, with D possibly TRBD1 on 5 matching bases. The CDR3 has 15 residues. Germline CDR1 reads LGHNA; CDR2 reads YSLEER. The CDR3 nucleotides read TGCGCCAGCAGCCAAGTTGGCAGGGATAATTCCCCCCTCCACTTT. It yields the protein CASSQVGRDNSPLHF.

The rearrangement uses TRBV25-1 and TRBJ1-1, with 8 bases lining up with TRBD1. This CDR3 is built from 17 residues. CDR1 and CDR2 (germline): MGHDK, SYGVNS. Unmatched junction bases numbered 10, after V lost 3 bases and J lost 1 base. The CDR3 sequence is CASSDPGAGGKNTEAFF. The CDR3, as DNA: TGTGCCAGCAGTGACCCTGGGGCAGGGGGCAAGAACACTGAAGCTTTCTTT.

J is TRBJ2-3 and V is TRBV5-6; 13 nucleotides align to TRBD2. The CDR3 runs 16 residues. CDR1 and CDR2 (germline): SGHDT, YYEEEE. Germline trimming cut 4 bases from V and 8 bases from J; bases unmatched to any gene: 10. CDR3 nucleotide sequence: TGTGCCAGCAGCCCGGGACTAGCGGGGTTGGTTGCTACGCAGTATTTT. It translates to CASSPGLAGLVATQYF.

The rearrangement joins TRBV18 to TRBJ1-5; D unresolved. There are 15 residues in the CDR3. CDR1 is KGHSH and CDR2 is LQKENI in the germline V gene. With 0 bases removed from V and 3 bases from J, the gap between germline ends came to 9 bases. The CDR3 nucleotides are TGTGCCAGCTCACCACCGGACTCCCCCAATCAGCCCCAGCATTTT. Translated: CASSPPDSPNQPQHF.

The rearrangement joins TRBV9 to TRBJ1-2, with unresolved D. Germline values: CDR1 SGDLS, CDR2 YYNGEE. The CDR3 consists of 15 residues. Trimming removed 0 bases at V and 3 bases at J, with 12 bases between. The CDR3 spells CASSVASYPYYGYTF. In DNA form, the CDR3 reads TGTGCCAGCAGCGTAGCGAGCTACCCCTACTATGGCTACACCTTC. Full variable domain (rest looked up from reference TRBV9 and TRBJ1-2): DSGVTQTPKHLITATGQRVTLRCSPRSGDLSVYWYQQSLDQGLQFLIQYYNGEERAKGNILERFSAQQFPDLHSELNLSSLELGDSALYFCASSVASYPYYGYTFGSGTRLTVV.

On this clone itself: The junction departs from the called germline gene at one end, perhaps through a read error. V and J are TRBV4-2 and TRBJ1-1; D is possibly TRBD1 (6 bases). The length of the CDR3 is 16 residues. CDR1 is LGHNA and CDR2 is YNFKEQ in the germline V gene. Here the CDR3 reads CASSYVRGLGNSEAFF. In nucleotides, the CDR3 is TGTGCCAGCAGCTACGTCAGGGGCTTAGGGAACAGTGAAGCTTTCTTT.

This sequence joins TRBV5-1 and TRBJ2-3, with 9 bases identical to TRBD1. V lost 0 bases, J lost 4 bases, and 9 bases stayed unmatched. Germline CDR1 is SGHRS and CDR2 is YFSETQ. The CDR3 loop spans 17 amino acids. The CDR3 is CASSLAARTGVPDTQYF. The CDR3 DNA follows: TGCGCCAGCAGCTTGGCGGCGAGGACAGGGGTCCCAGATACGCAGTATTTT.

The V gene is TRBV4-1, the J gene TRBJ2-2, with TRBD1 matching over 9 bases. The CDR3 has 17 amino acids. Germline V gene sequence: CDR1 MGHRA, CDR2 YSYEKL. Losses at the gene ends were 3 bases for V and 4 bases for J; bases not matched to a gene: 9. The CDR3 here is CASSHHPGQGGTGELFF. CDR3 in DNA: TGCGCCAGCAGCCATCATCCGGGACAGGGTGGCACCGGGGAGCTGTTTTTT.

The V gene is TRBV11-2, the J gene TRBJ2-1; 12 bases line up with TRBD2. This CDR3 spans 19 amino acids. Per germline, CDR1 SGHAT and CDR2 FQNNGV. J was trimmed by 1 base and V by 5 bases; bases with no gene match: 12. CDR3 residues: CASSLGQTSGRGSYNEQFF. Here the CDR3 DNA reads TGTGCCAGCAGCCTAGGGCAGACTAGCGGGAGAGGGTCCTACAATGAGCAGTTCTTC.

The V gene is TRBV7-9, the J gene TRBJ2-4; maybe TRBD1 (6 bases). Trimming pared 2 bases from V and 8 bases from J, leaving 10 bases between. Germline V CDR1 and CDR2: SEHNR, FQNEAQ (reference sequence). CDR3 size: 13 residues. In nucleotides, the CDR3 is TGTGCCAGCAGCTTAAGACAGGCTGACATTCAGTACTTC. It codes for CASSLRQADIQYF.

The chain uses TRBV19 and TRBJ1-1; TRBD1 aligns across 7 bases. CDR3 length: 15 amino acids. Germline trimming cut 5 bases from V and 1 base from J; bases unmatched to any gene: 7. Germline V gives CDR1 LNHDA, CDR2 SQIVND (reference sequence). The chain's CDR3 is CASSGSGTANTEAFF. CDR3 bases: TGTGCCAGTAGTGGGTCCGGGACAGCGAACACTGAAGCTTTCTTT.

CDR3 sequence: CASSQAHRGSPLHF. CDR3 coding DNA: TGTGCCAGCAGCCAAGCCCACAGGGGCTCACCCCTCCACTTT. The chain links TRBV4-2 to TRBJ1-6; 7 bases line up with TRBD1. The CDR3 runs 14 residues. J gave up 10 bases and V 1 base, and 4 bases lay outside the gene matches. Germline V gene sequence: CDR1 LGHNA, CDR2 YNFKEQ.

The chain carries TRBV18 and TRBJ1-4; weak D call: TRBD1 (6 bases). Trimming removed 0 bases at V and 8 bases at J, with 16 bases between. CDR3 length: 16 amino acids. Germline values: CDR1 KGHSH, CDR2 LQKENI. CDR3: CASSPPSGGLREKLFF. The CDR3 bases are TGTGCCAGCTCACCACCGAGCGGGGGGCTGAGAGAAAAACTGTTTTTT.

This clone was seen only once. The V and J genes are TRBV6-5 and TRBJ2-7; 14 bases are a match to TRBD2. The V gene's germline CDR1 is MNHEY and CDR2 SVGAGI. After removal of 7 bases from V and 5 bases from J, the junction contained 7 bases not matched to a gene. This CDR3 region has 15 residues. CDR3 in amino acids: CASTWGLAGVDEQYF. The CDR3 region has the DNA TGTGCCAGCACCTGGGGACTAGCGGGAGTAGACGAGCAGTACTTC.

This rearrangement joins TRBV5-4 to TRBJ2-5; 8 bases are a match to TRBD1. Germline V gene sequence: CDR1 SGHNT, CDR2 YYREEE (reference sequence). V was clipped by 2 bases and J by 4 bases; unmatched bases: 4. The CDR3 length is 14 residues. CDR3: CASSFAGGPETQYF. In DNA form, the CDR3 reads TGTGCCAGCAGCTTCGCAGGGGGCCCAGAGACCCAGTACTTC.

The chain uses TRBV29-1 and TRBJ2-3; 7 bases match TRBD1. Trimming cost V 4 bases and J 3 bases; bases outside gene matches: 4. The CDR3 runs 13 residues. The V gene's germline CDR1 is SQVTM and CDR2 ANQGSEA. The DNA of the CDR3 is TGCAGCGTTGGAAGGGGGCAAACAGATACGCAGTATTTT. Translating gives CSVGRGQTDTQYF.

The rearrangement uses TRBV7-3 and TRBJ2-2, with a possible D match to TRBD2 (5 bases). V lost 4 bases, J lost 7 bases, and 16 bases lay in between. The CDR3 totals 15 residues. Germline CDR1 and CDR2: SGHTA and FQGTGA. CDR3 amino acids: CASSSRGGNGGELFF. For the CDR3, the DNA is TGTGCCAGCAGCTCCCGTGGAGGTAACGGCGGGGAGCTGTTTTTT.

The chain is built from TRBV18 and TRBJ1-3; D not certain. The CDR3 has 14 amino acids. Germline V gives CDR1 KGHSH, CDR2 LQKENI. Trimming removed 6 bases from V and 0 bases from J, with 9 bases in between. The CDR3 spells CASSRGSSGNTIYF. In DNA, the CDR3 is TGTGCCAGCTCGCGAGGGAGCTCTGGAAACACCATATATTTT.

V and J are TRBV2 and TRBJ2-4; tentatively, D is TRBD2 (7 bases). V lost 9 bases and J 4 bases, leaving 19 bases between the germline ends. This CDR3 has 15 residues. The germline V gene has CDR1 SNHLY and CDR2 FYNNEI. The DNA for the CDR3 is TGTGCCAGTCGAGAAGGGGGGGGCAGAAAAAACATTCAGTACTTC. Its protein product is CASREGGGRKNIQYF.

The rearrangement uses TRBV2 and TRBJ2-6; possible D gene TRBD1, 6 bases. CDR1 SNHLY and CDR2 FYNNEI come from the germline V gene. The CDR3 has 15 amino acids. Trimming stripped 8 bases from V and 2 bases from J, with 13 bases between. The CDR3 spells CASFIGGAGANVLTF. CDR3 DNA: TGTGCCAGCTTCATTGGGGGCGCTGGGGCCAACGTCCTGACTTTC.

V is TRBV7-2 and J is TRBJ1-6, with D possibly matching TRBD1 (5 bases). The CDR3 totals 15 residues. The V gene lost 1 base and the J gene lost 13 bases, with 17 bases spanning the gap. The germline V gene has CDR1 SGHTA and CDR2 FQGNSA. The CDR3 DNA reads TGTGCCAGCAGCTTAGAAGGGAGGGGATTCGGTCCCCTCCACTTT. Its translation is CASSLEGRGFGPLHF.

The chain links TRBV19 to TRBJ2-1, with TRBD2 matching over 11 bases. This CDR3 contains 15 residues. The V segment lost 3 bases and the J segment 8 bases; nucleotides outside the gene matches: 6. Per germline, CDR1 LNHDA and CDR2 SQIVND (reference sequence). The CDR3 region is CASSIIAGGPHEQFF. Here the CDR3 DNA reads TGTGCCAGTAGTATTATAGCGGGAGGGCCCCATGAGCAGTTCTTC.

This chain connects TRBV6-5 to TRBJ1-2; D remains unclear. Germline V CDR1 and CDR2: MNHEY, SVGAGI. The CDR3 extends over 13 amino acids. V was cut by 4 bases and J by 2 bases, with 8 bases left in between. The CDR3 region is CASSSAGNYGYTF. CDR3 nucleotide sequence: TGTGCCAGCAGTTCCGCAGGAAACTATGGCTACACCTTC.

The chain joins TRBV27 to TRBJ2-5, with 11 bases fitting TRBD1. The CDR3 sequence is 16 residues long. CDR1 and CDR2 (germline): MNHEY, SMNVEV (reference sequence). Germline trimming cut 5 bases from V and 4 bases from J; bases unmatched to any gene: 9. The CDR3 DNA sequence: TGTGCCAGCAGTCCCGGGACAGGGGGGTTTCGAGAGACCCAGTACTTC. This gives the protein CASSPGTGGFRETQYF.

Concerning this clone: The sample carries other DNA sequences with the same CDR3. J is TRBJ2-7 and V is TRBV18; D might be TRBD1 (6 bases). This CDR3 contains 14 residues. CDR1 KGHSH and CDR2 LQKENI come from the germline V gene. Between the trimmed V and J ends, which lost 3 bases and 0 bases, there was a span of 9 bases. The CDR3: CASSPLQGSYEQYF. In nucleotides, the CDR3 is TGTGCCAGCTCACCTCTACAGGGCTCCTACGAGCAGTACTTC.

This chain uses TRBV5-1 with TRBJ1-2; D is uncertain. The CDR3 is 14 residues long. The V gene's germline CDR1 is SGHRS and CDR2 YFSETQ. The germline V and J ends were trimmed by 4 bases and 4 bases, with 14 bases remaining between them. This CDR3 is CASSPSGSGYGYTF. The CDR3 nucleotides read TGCGCCAGCAGCCCTTCGGGAAGCGGCTATGGCTACACCTTC.